The 25 T cell receptor beta chains reported below all come from one sample, sequenced in a study of T cell clonality in common variable immunodeficiency. Overall study findings and caveats: Common variable immunodeficiency TCR beta sequences reportedly had fewer deletions and N-nucleotide insertions.

No cognate antigen is known for these TCRs. Generated by immunoSEQ multiplex PCR, the TCRdb table keeps only in-frame clones and is missing some. The repertoire consists of 25,000 to 30,000 clones, none detected only once. Sequenced material: peripheral blood mononuclear cells. Every receptor here comes from a human donor with common variable immunodeficiency.

Only a few counts were recorded for this clone. The observed sequence ends 3 residues before the CDR3 terminus, with the missing tail filled in from the germline J gene. This chain links TRBV19 with TRBJ2-7; TRBD1 matches 10 bases. This CDR3 is built from 14 residues. The ends lost 3 bases at V and 3 bases at J; junction bases unmatched: 2. The germline CDR1 and CDR2 sequences are LNHDA and SQIVND (reference sequence). The CDR3 loop is CASSIRDRGYEQYF. The CDR3 bases that were read are TGTGCCAGTAGTATCAGGGACAGGGGCTACGAG.

Points on this clone: The observed sequence ends 3 residues before the CDR3 terminus, with the missing tail filled in from the germline J gene. The chain couples TRBV19 to TRBJ2-2; no clear D. Germline V gives CDR1 LNHDA, CDR2 SQIVND (reference sequence). V lost 1 base to trimming and J lost 7 bases, with 7 bases between them. The CDR3 covers 13 residues. Incomplete CDR3 DNA: TGTGCCAGTAGTATAGGAGGTATCGGGGAG. Residues: CASSIGGIGE. The whole CDR3 is CASSIGGIGELFF.

This clone showed up just a few times. The read is 3 residues too short to cover the CDR3 end, so that end is filled in from the germline J gene. The rearrangement joins TRBV7-9 to TRBJ1-1; D not resolved. This CDR3 comprises 15 residues. Germline V gives CDR1 SEHNR, CDR2 FQNEAQ (reference sequence). The DNA read from the CDR3 is TGTGCCAGCAGCTTAGTAGCCCCGGAAGGATTTGGA. It encodes CASSLVAPEGFG. The entire CDR3 is CASSLVAPEGFGAFF.

This clone was found a few times. From the germline J gene comes the end of the CDR3, since the read stops 3 residues before it. This chain links TRBV19 with TRBJ1-5; D not certain. V lost 6 bases to trimming and J lost 2 bases, with 11 bases between them. This CDR3 is 14 amino acids long. Germline V gene data show CDR1 as LNHDA and CDR2 as SQIVND (reference sequence). Incomplete CDR3 DNA: TGTGCCAGTAGAAACCTCGGGGGCAATCAGCCC. This sequence encodes CASRNLGGNQP. The full CDR3 protein is CASRNLGGNQPQHF.

On this clone itself: The read terminates 3 residues ahead of where the CDR3 ends, so the germline J gene completes it. The chain recombines TRBV20-1 with TRBJ2-5; the match to TRBD2 covers 9 bases. Germline CDR1 and CDR2: DFQATT and SNEGSKA (reference sequence). CDR3 length: 17 residues. J was trimmed by 4 bases and V by 0 bases; bases with no gene match: 12. The CDR3 DNA, read in part, is TGCAGTGCTAGAGAAGGAGGAGCGGGGGGATGGCGAGAGACC. Its translation is CSAREGGAGGWRET. The whole CDR3 protein reads CSAREGGAGGWRETQYF.

In regard to this clone: With the read ending 3 residues before the CDR3 end, the germline J gene is used to fill in that end. The rearrangement links TRBV7-8 to TRBJ2-2; 11 bases agree with TRBD1. This CDR3 is 16 amino acids long. V lost 5 bases, J lost 4 bases, and 6 bases stayed unmatched. Germline assignment: CDR1 SGHVS and CDR2 FQNEAQ. CDR3 amino acids: CASSLRTGGTTGELFF. Incomplete CDR3 DNA: TGTGCCAGCAGCCTCAGGACAGGGGGCACCACCGGGGAG.

The table lists this clone with a few counts. The observed sequence ends 3 residues before the CDR3 terminus, with the missing tail filled in from the germline J gene. The chain joins TRBV20-1 to TRBJ2-7, with 11 bases fitting TRBD2. The CDR3 is 16 amino acids. The germline CDR1 and CDR2 sequences are DFQATT and SNEGSKA (reference sequence). V shed 1 base, J shed 0 bases, and the junction held 5 bases outside the gene matches. CDR3 DNA, as far as it was read: TGCAGTGCTAGAGGACCTAGCGGGGGGCCCTCCTACGAG. Its protein is CSARGPSGGPSYE. In full, the CDR3 reads CSARGPSGGPSYEQYF.

Notes on this clone: The CDR3 end falls 3 residues outside the read, so it is completed with the germline J gene. V is TRBV18 and J is TRBJ2-2, with unresolved D. The CDR3 has 14 amino acids. Trimming shortened V by 3 bases and J by 5 bases, and 10 bases separated the two germline ends. Germline V CDR1 and CDR2: KGHSH, LQKENI. The sequenced part of the CDR3 DNA is TGTGCCAGCTCACCCCTCGCCGGGACCGGGGAG. This gives the protein CASSPLAGTGE. The entire CDR3 protein reads CASSPLAGTGELFF.

Relative to its sample, this clone is medium-sized. The CDR3 extends 3 residues past the end of the read, so its final part is completed from the germline J gene. This sequence joins TRBV7-2 and TRBJ2-3; D unresolved. V shed 3 bases and J shed 1 base, with 5 bases lying between them. CDR1 and CDR2 (germline): SGHTA, FQGNSA. The CDR3 is 13 amino acids. CDR3 DNA (partial): TGTGCCAGCAGCTTTGAGGGCACAGATACG. Translation gives CASSFEGTDT. The whole CDR3 reads CASSFEGTDTQYF.

This clone has only a few counts. The CDR3 end lies 3 residues beyond the end of the read and is filled in from the germline J gene. This chain joins TRBV2 and TRBJ2-5; TRBD2 agrees at 14 bases. Looked up from germline, CDR1 is SNHLY and CDR2 is FYNNEI. This CDR3 has 16 residues. Trimming removed 6 bases from V and 4 bases from J; junction bases left unmatched: 7. The CDR3 bases that were read are TGTGCCAGCAGCCAACCCGGGACTAGCGGGAGAGAGACC. This gives the protein CASSQPGTSGRET. In full, the CDR3 is CASSQPGTSGRETQYF.

This clone has a handful of counts. The CDR3 DNA, read in part, is TGTGCCAGCAGCTTAGAGGCAGGGAACACTGAA. Encoded protein: CASSLEAGNTE. The entire CDR3 protein is CASSLEAGNTEAFF. This chain links TRBV11-3 with TRBJ1-1; no clear D. Read coverage stops 3 residues before the CDR3 terminus; the germline J gene supplies the remainder. From germline, CDR1 is SGHNT and CDR2 YENEEA. There are 14 residues in the CDR3. Deletions cut 0 bases from V and 1 base from J, with 6 bases between. Combining the CDR3 with reference TRBV11-3 and TRBJ1-1 gives the whole variable domain EAGVVQSPRYKIIEKKQPVAFWCNPISGHNTLYWYLQNLGQGPELLIRYENEEAVDDSQLPKDRFSAERLKGVDSTLKIQPAELGDSAVYLCASSLEAGNTEAFFGQGTRLTVV.

Note on this clone: The read stops 3 residues short of the end of the CDR3; the missing end is completed from the germline J gene. This chain connects TRBV7-3 to TRBJ2-5; TRBD2 aligns across 8 bases. V was pared by 5 bases and J by 5 bases, with 10 bases of the junction left unmatched. Per germline, CDR1 SGHTA and CDR2 FQGTGA. The CDR3 spans 15 residues. Partial CDR3 DNA: TGTGCCAGCAGCCAGGGTAGCGGGGTGTGGGAGACC. Protein sequence: CASSQGSGVWET. In full, the CDR3 is CASSQGSGVWETQYF.

A note on this clone: The read terminates 3 residues before the CDR3 end, so the remaining end is supplied by the germline J gene. The genes are TRBV5-1 and TRBJ2-3; 8 bases agree with TRBD2. The CDR3 spans 17 residues. V shed 1 base and J 7 bases; nucleotides not matched to a gene: 14. Germline CDR1 and CDR2: SGHRS and YFSETQ. CDR3 amino acids: CASSLPGLVRRGNTQYF. The DNA read from the CDR3 is TGCGCCAGCAGCTTGCCGGGACTAGTTCGCAGGGGCAATACG.

This clone came up a few times. Sequencing ends 3 residues short of the CDR3 end; the germline J gene provides the rest. The rearrangement links TRBV6-2 or TRBV6-3 to TRBJ1-1; D is undetermined. The length of the CDR3 is 13 residues. CDR1 and CDR2 from the germline V gene are MNHEY and SVGEGT. V was pared by 7 bases and J by 7 bases, with 16 bases between. CDR3 DNA, as far as it was read: TGTGCCAGCACTTCCGTACTATCGAGTGAA. Its translation: CASTSVLSSE. The entire CDR3 protein reads CASTSVLSSEAFF.

This clone has more than one count but fewer than ten. The CDR3 DNA, read in part, is TGTGCCAGCAGTGACCCCGGACTGAGCTACGAG. Translating it yields CASSDPGLSYE. The full CDR3 is CASSDPGLSYEQYF. The rearrangement joins TRBV6-1 to TRBJ2-7; perhaps TRBD2 as D (5 bases). From the germline J gene comes the end of the CDR3, since the read stops 3 residues before it. Germline V gene lookup returns CDR1 MNHNS and CDR2 SASEGT. The V end lost 3 bases, the J end lost 3 bases, and 12 bases lay between the germline ends. The CDR3 has 14 residues.

A remark on this clone: The read ends 3 residues early relative to the CDR3; the germline J gene fills the gap. V gene TRBV19 combines with J gene TRBJ1-6; 7 nucleotides agree with TRBD1. The germline V gene has CDR1 LNHDA and CDR2 SQIVND (reference sequence). V was clipped by 4 bases and J by 7 bases; unmatched bases: 4. This CDR3 has 14 amino acids. CDR3 residues: CASSSGTENSPLHF. CDR3 DNA, as far as it was read: TGTGCCAGTAGTAGCGGGACAGAGAATTCACCC.

This clone was counted between two and nine times. The read terminates 3 residues before the CDR3 end, so the remaining end is supplied by the germline J gene. The chain is built from TRBV7-8 and TRBJ2-1, with TRBD2 identical over 12 bases. The CDR3 extends over 18 amino acids. V gave up 4 bases and J gave up 7 bases; unmatched junction bases: 14. Germline CDR1 is SGHVS and CDR2 is FQNEAQ. The DNA read from the CDR3 is TGTGCCAGCAGCTCCAATCGACTAGCGGGGGACCCTAGAAATGAG. It specifies CASSSNRLAGDPRNE. Given in full, the CDR3 is CASSSNRLAGDPRNEQFF. The entire variable domain, with the rest obtained from reference TRBV7-8 and TRBJ2-1, is as follows: GAGVSQSPRYKVAKRGQDVALRCDPISGHVSLFWYQQALGQGPEFLTYFQNEAQLDKSGLPSDRFFAERPEGSVSTLKIQRTQQEDSAVYLCASSSNRLAGDPRNEQFFGPGTRLTVL.

As concerns this clone: The missing CDR3 end, 3 residues past where the read stops, is filled in from the germline J gene. V is TRBV7-6 and J is TRBJ2-1; TRBD2 aligns across 9 bases. CDR3 length: 17 residues. CDR1 SGHVS and CDR2 FNYEAQ come from the germline V gene. V was pared by 1 base and J by 5 bases, with 9 bases of the junction left unmatched. The CDR3 loop reads CASSLVIGLAGNNEQFF. CDR3 bases read: TGTGCCAGCAGCTTAGTTATTGGGCTAGCGGGGAACAATGAG.

CDR3 amino acids: CAATLSSYNEQFF. The CDR3 DNA, read in part, is TGTGCCGCCACATTAAGCTCCTACAATGAG. The gene calls are TRBV30 and TRBJ2-1; D gene uncertain. Read data end 3 residues before the CDR3 end; the end is taken from the germline J gene. Germline loops: CDR1 GTSNPN, CDR2 SVGIG (reference sequence). The length of the CDR3 is 13 residues. Deletions cut 8 bases from V and 0 bases from J, with 11 bases between. The whole variable domain, remainder taken from reference TRBV30 and TRBJ2-1, is SQTIHQWPATLVQPVGSPLSLECTVEGTSNPNLYWYRQAAGRGLQLLFYSVGIGQISSEVPQNLSASRPQDRQFILSSKKLLLSDSGFYLCAATLSSYNEQFFGPGTRLTVL.

This clone was found many times. The read terminates 3 residues before the CDR3 end, so the remaining end is supplied by the germline J gene. The genes are TRBV5-1 and TRBJ2-5; possible D gene TRBD2, 6 bases. The CDR3 totals 14 residues. V was trimmed by 4 bases and J by 4 bases, leaving 14 bases between them. The V gene's germline CDR1 is SGHRS and CDR2 YFSETQ. The CDR3 spells CASSPEGQGETQYF. The CDR3 DNA, read in part, is TGCGCCAGCAGCCCGGAGGGCCAGGGAGAGACC. Full variable domain (rest looked up from reference TRBV5-1 and TRBJ2-5): KAGVTQTPRYLIKTRGQQVTLSCSPISGHRSVSWYQQTPGQGLQFLFEYFSETQRNKGNFPGRFSGRQFSNSRSEMNVSTLELGDSALYLCASSPEGQGETQYFGPGTRLLVL.

This clone was seen repeatedly, ten times or more. The CDR3 is cut off 3 residues early in the read; its end comes from the germline J gene. This sequence joins TRBV20-1 and TRBJ2-3; the match to TRBD2 covers 9 bases. Germline V gives CDR1 DFQATT, CDR2 SNEGSKA (reference sequence). V was pared by 3 bases and J by 6 bases, with 16 bases of the junction left unmatched. The CDR3 consists of 17 residues. The CDR3 bases that were read are TGCAGTGCTAGCGCAAGCCTAGTCGGCGGGGGGGCGGATACG. Translating it yields CSASASLVGGGADT. In full, the CDR3 is CSASASLVGGGADTQYF.

In this sample, this clone turned up many times. The DNA ends 3 residues before the CDR3 does, and the rest of the CDR3 is filled in from the germline J gene. This chain connects TRBV4-2 to TRBJ2-1, with TRBD2 as a possible D gene (6 bases). The CDR3 is made up of 15 amino acids. Trimming took 0 bases from V and 5 from J, leaving 11 bases between them. CDR1 LGHNA and CDR2 YNFKEQ come from the germline V gene. The CDR3 sequence is CASSQDAGMDNEQFF. The sequenced part of the CDR3 DNA is TGTGCCAGCAGCCAAGATGCGGGAATGGACAATGAG.

In this sample, this clone turned up many times. Sequencing ends 3 residues short of the CDR3 end; the germline J gene provides the rest. This rearrangement joins TRBV20-1 to TRBJ2-4, with 7 nucleotides matching TRBD2. Germline V gene sequence: CDR1 DFQATT, CDR2 SNEGSKA (reference sequence). With 6 bases clipped from V and 8 bases from J, the junction kept 13 bases outside the gene matches. The CDR3 has 14 amino acids. The CDR3 sequence: CSAPSGGGGYIQYF. CDR3 DNA (partial): TGCAGTGCACCCTCCGGCGGGGGAGGATACATT.

This clone was seen at least ten times. The missing CDR3 end, 3 residues past where the read stops, is filled in from the germline J gene. The V and J genes are TRBV7-2 and TRBJ1-6; possible D gene TRBD1, 5 bases. The germline gives CDR1 SGHTA, CDR2 FQGNSA. The V end was cut by 0 bases, the J end by 10 bases, with 16 bases between. The CDR3 spans 16 residues. This CDR3 reads CASSLAPTGVYSPLHF. The sequenced part of the CDR3 DNA is TGTGCCAGCAGCTTAGCTCCTACGGGGGTTTACTCACCC.

The table lists this clone with many counts. With the read ending 3 residues before the CDR3 end, the germline J gene is used to fill in that end. The chain combines TRBV7-2 with TRBJ2-5; D not certain. Germline-derived CDR1 and CDR2 are SGHTA and FQGNSA. V was trimmed by 5 bases and J by 2 bases, leaving 9 bases between them. CDR3 length equals 13 residues. The sequenced CDR3 bases are TGTGCCAGCAGCCCCAGAAGACAAGAGACC. It yields the protein CASSPRRQET. The whole CDR3 region reads CASSPRRQETQYF.